A single sample is the source of the 10 T cell receptor beta chains below, sequenced in a study of molecular identifiers for immune sequencing clone quantification. Each CDR3 protein is one row after TCRdb ran MiXCR on the PCR reads. The sample includes about 510,000 distinct CDR3 sequences, less than 30% of them seen just once. The specimen was naive CD8+ T cells from blood, with Jurkat cell RNA spiked in. Subset noted: FACS-sorted CD8+CD4-CCR7+CD45RA+ naive T cells. These receptors originate from a human donor in good health. Some libraries in this study had Jurkat cell RNA spiked in.

This chain connects TRBV6-5 to TRBJ1-1; no clear D gene. This CDR3 is built from 15 residues. The germline V and J ends were trimmed by 5 bases and 2 bases, with 15 bases remaining between them. Looked up from germline, CDR1 is MNHEY and CDR2 is SVGAGI. Written as DNA, the CDR3 is TGTGCCAGCAGTCACCGGGATAACCCAAACACTGAAGCTTTCTTT. This sequence encodes CASSHRDNPNTEAFF.

The chain has TRBV4-2 and TRBJ1-1; D is unresolved. This CDR3 is built from 14 residues. Germline V lookup: CDR1 LGHNA, CDR2 YNFKEQ. V gave up 0 bases and J gave up 1 base, with 6 bases separating them. CDR3 region: CASSQDMENTEAFF. The CDR3 region has the DNA TGTGCCAGCAGCCAAGATATGGAGAACACTGAAGCTTTCTTT.

The rearrangement joins TRBV4-1 to TRBJ1-5, with no clear D. Germline CDR1 and CDR2: MGHRA and YSYEKL. CDR3 length: 13 residues. With 3 bases removed from V and 5 bases from J, the gap between germline ends came to 8 bases. This chain's CDR3 is CASSQGRDQPQHF. As DNA, the CDR3 is TGCGCCAGCAGCCAGGGTAGGGATCAGCCCCAGCATTTT.

This chain uses TRBV19 with TRBJ1-5; a possible D gene is TRBD1 (5 bases). The V gene's germline CDR1 is LNHDA and CDR2 SQIVND (reference sequence). V lost 5 bases and J 0 bases, leaving 17 bases between the germline ends. CDR3 length: 17 amino acids. The CDR3 DNA follows: TGTGCCAGTAGTTACAGACAGCTGCCTTATAGCAATCAGCCCCAGCATTTT. It translates to CASSYRQLPYSNQPQHF.

This clonotype has just a few counts. The J gene is TRBJ2-7, the V gene TRBV20-1; 9 nucleotides align to TRBD1. CDR1 and CDR2 (germline): DFQATT, SNEGSKA (reference sequence). V shed 6 bases and J 3 bases; nucleotides not matched to a gene: 3. The length of the CDR3 is 12 residues. The CDR3 DNA reads TGCAGTGCCACGACAGGGGGCTACGAGCAGTACTTC. Residues: CSATTGGYEQYF.

The chain employs TRBV4-1 and TRBJ2-1; 9 nucleotides match TRBD2. Trimming cost V 3 bases and J 8 bases; bases outside gene matches: 11. This CDR3 region has 16 residues. CDR1 MGHRA and CDR2 YSYEKL come from the germline V gene. This chain's CDR3 is CASSQYAGTSIDEQFF. The CDR3 DNA is TGCGCCAGCAGCCAGTATGCCGGGACTAGCATCGATGAGCAGTTCTTC.

J is TRBJ1-1 and V is TRBV2, with D possibly matching TRBD1 (5 bases). Between the trimmed V and J ends, which lost 3 bases and 4 bases, there was a span of 12 bases. Germline lookup yields CDR1 SNHLY and CDR2 FYNNEI. The CDR3 covers 14 residues. The CDR3 protein is CASSETQEITEAFF. CDR3 nucleotides: TGTGCCAGCAGTGAGACACAGGAGATCACTGAAGCTTTCTTT.

This chain joins TRBV4-1 and TRBJ1-6; 10 bases match TRBD1. CDR1 is MGHRA and CDR2 is YSYEKL in the germline V gene. The CDR3 length is 17 residues. V shed 0 bases, J shed 9 bases, and the junction held 8 bases outside the gene matches. The CDR3 here is CASSQERQGATSSPLHF. CDR3 in DNA: TGCGCCAGCAGCCAAGAGAGACAGGGGGCGACGAGTTCACCCCTCCACTTT.

Turning to this clonotype: This may come from a read error, since a much larger clone is one base off. V is TRBV29-1 and J is TRBJ2-2; 8 bases map to TRBD1. Germline V gene lookup returns CDR1 SQVTM and CDR2 ANQGSEA. The CDR3 is made up of 13 amino acids. The CDR3 sequence is CSVRTGPSGEPFF. The CDR3 DNA follows: TGCAGCGTCCGGACAGGGCCATCCGGGGAGCCGTTTTTT.

The genes are TRBV2 and TRBJ1-1; D gene ambiguous. The V end was cut by 7 bases, the J end by 5 bases, with 17 bases between. The CDR3 length is 14 residues. Germline V gene sequence: CDR1 SNHLY, CDR2 FYNNEI. The chain's CDR3 is CASKSDARITEAFF. The CDR3 nucleotides read TGTGCCAGCAAATCCGACGCAAGGATTACTGAAGCTTTCTTT.